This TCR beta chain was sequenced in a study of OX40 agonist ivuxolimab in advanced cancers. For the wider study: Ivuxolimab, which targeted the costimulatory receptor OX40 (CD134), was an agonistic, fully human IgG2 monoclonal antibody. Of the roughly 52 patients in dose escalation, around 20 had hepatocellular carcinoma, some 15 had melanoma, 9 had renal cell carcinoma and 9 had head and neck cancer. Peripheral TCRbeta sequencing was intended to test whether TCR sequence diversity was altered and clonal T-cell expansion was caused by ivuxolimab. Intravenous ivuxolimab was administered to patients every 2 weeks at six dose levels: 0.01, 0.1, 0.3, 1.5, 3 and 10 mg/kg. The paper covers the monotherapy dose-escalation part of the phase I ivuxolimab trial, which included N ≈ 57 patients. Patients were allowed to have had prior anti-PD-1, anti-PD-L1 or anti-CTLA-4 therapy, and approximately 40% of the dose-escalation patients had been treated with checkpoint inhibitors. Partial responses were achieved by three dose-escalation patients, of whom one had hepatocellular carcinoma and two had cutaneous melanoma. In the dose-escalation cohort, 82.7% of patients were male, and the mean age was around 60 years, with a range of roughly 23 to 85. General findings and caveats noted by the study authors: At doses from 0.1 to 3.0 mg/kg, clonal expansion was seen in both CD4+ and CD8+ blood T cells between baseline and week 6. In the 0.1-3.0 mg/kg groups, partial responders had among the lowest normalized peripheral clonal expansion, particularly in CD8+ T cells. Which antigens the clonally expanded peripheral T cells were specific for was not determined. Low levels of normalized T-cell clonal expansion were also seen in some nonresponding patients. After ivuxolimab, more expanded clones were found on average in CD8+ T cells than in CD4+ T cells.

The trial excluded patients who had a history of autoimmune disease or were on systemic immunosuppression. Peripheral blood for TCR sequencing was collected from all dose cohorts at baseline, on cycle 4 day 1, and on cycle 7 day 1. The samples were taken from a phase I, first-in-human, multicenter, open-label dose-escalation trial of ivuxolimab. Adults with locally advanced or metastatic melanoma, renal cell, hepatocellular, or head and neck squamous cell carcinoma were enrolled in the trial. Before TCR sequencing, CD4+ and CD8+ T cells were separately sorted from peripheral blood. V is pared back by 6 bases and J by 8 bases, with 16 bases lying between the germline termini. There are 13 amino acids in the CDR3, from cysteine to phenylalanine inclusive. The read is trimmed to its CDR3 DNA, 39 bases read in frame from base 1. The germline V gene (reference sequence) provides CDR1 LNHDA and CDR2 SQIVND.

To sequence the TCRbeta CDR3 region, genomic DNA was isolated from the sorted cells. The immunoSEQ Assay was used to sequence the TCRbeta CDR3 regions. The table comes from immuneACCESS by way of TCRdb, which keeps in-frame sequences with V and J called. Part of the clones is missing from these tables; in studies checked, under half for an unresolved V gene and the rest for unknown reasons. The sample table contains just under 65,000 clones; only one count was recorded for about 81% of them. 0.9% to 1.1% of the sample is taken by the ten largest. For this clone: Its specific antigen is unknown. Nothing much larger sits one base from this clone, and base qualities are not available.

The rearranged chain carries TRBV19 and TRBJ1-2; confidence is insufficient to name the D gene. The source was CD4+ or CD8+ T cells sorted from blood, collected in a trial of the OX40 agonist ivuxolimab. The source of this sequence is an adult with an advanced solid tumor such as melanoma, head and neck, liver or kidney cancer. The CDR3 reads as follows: CASRRARPWGYTF. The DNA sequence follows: TGTGCCAGTAGAAGGGCCCGGCCTTGGGGCTACACCTTC.